Reported below is one T cell receptor (beta chain). These data are taken from a study of blood T cell repertoires in COVID-19. About the research overall: The origin of the acute and convalescent COVID-19 samples was the United States, Italy and Spain. The analysed material was cDNA or gDNA that came from T cells, B-cell-depleted T cells, or PBMCs.

The ends were cut back, 4 bases at V and 7 bases at J, with 17 bases in the middle. CDR1 is SGHTA and CDR2 is FQGTGA in the germline V gene. The CDR3 runs 15 residues. In the original processing: By means of reference gene primer amplification, nucleated cell counts were estimated. TCRdb's table, derived via immunoSEQ multiplex PCR, lists solely in-frame clones and lacks some. Clone size and V and J calls were adopted from that table, with D and trimming inferred from the DNA. The repertoire holds some 250,000 clones, with less than 90% as singletons. The chain is built from TRBV7-3 and TRBJ2-1, with a weak D call TRBD2 (5 bases). The sequence came from a man aged 55 to 69 with acute or convalescent COVID-19. Sequenced: peripheral blood. The CDR3 DNA sequence: TGTGCCAGCAGCTCCGGACTTCCCCCTGAGAATGAGCAGTTCTTC. The encoded protein is CASSSGLPPENEQFF. The full variable domain, completed using reference TRBV7-3 and TRBJ2-1, is GAGVSQTPSNKVTEKGKYVELRCDPISGHTALYWYRQSLGQGPEFLIYFQGTGAADDSGLPNDRFFAVRPEGSVSTLKIQRTERGDSAVYLCASSSGLPPENEQFFGPGTRLTVL.